The source of this T cell receptor beta chain is a study of blood T cell repertoires in COVID-19. The germline V gene has CDR1 SGDLS and CDR2 YYNGEE. The CDR3 loop spans 14 amino acids. Trimming shortened V by 1 base and J by 4 bases, and 9 bases separated the two germline ends. Sequencing was performed with immunoSEQ multiplex PCR; in TCRdb, only in-frame clones are kept and a portion is missing. The sample includes around 150,000 clones, approximately 82% seen only once; the top ten take approximately 10%. This receptor was identified in a man aged 55 to 69 who had recovered from COVID-19. The chain combines TRBV9 with TRBJ2-1; no firm D call. The sequencing sample was made of peripheral blood. CDR3 residues: CASSVSSRYNEQFF. The CDR3 DNA sequence: TGTGCCAGCAGCGTAAGTAGCAGATACAATGAGCAGTTCTTC.